Listed below are T cell receptor beta chains from one sample, sequenced in a study of T-cell memory formation after mild COVID-19. TCRdb called the 5' RACE reads again in MiXCR, with one record for every CDR3 protein. The sample shows roughly 250,000 distinct CDR3 sequences, approximately 16% of them seen only once. Sequencing input: PBMCs or a T cell subset sorted from them (not recorded which). The receptors here all came from a man between 18 and 35 years old who had mild COVID-19 (a few samples of this study predate the infection). Cell type and time point are not known. Both conserved end residues are part of each CDR3. Each record gives: CDR3 protein, CDR3 DNA, J gene, D gene, V gene, clone size. The D gene is left open where the match is weak. The size field is filled for only some rows; it gives once, few, many or a size class.

CASSQGTGLYEQYF	TGTGCCAGCAGCCAGGGAACAGGGCTCTACGAGCAGTACTTC	TRBJ2-7	-	TRBV4-2	-
CASSRGAISGANVLTF	TGCGCCAGCAGCCGCGGGGCTATCTCTGGGGCCAACGTCCTGACTTTC	TRBJ2-6	-	TRBV4-3	-
CASSFLAGGPEFF	TGTGCCAGCAGCTTTCTTGCGGGGGGGCCGGAGTTCTTC	TRBJ2-1	TRBD2	TRBV5-5	many
CASSPDRETGKLFF	TGTGCCAGCAGTCCCGACAGGGAAACCGGAAAACTGTTTTTT	TRBJ1-4	TRBD1	TRBV6-1	many
CASSAMNTEAFF	TGTGCCAGTTCGGCGATGAACACTGAAGCTTTCTTT	TRBJ1-1	-	TRBV12-3/TRBV12-4	-
CASSPLRAGGLGGELFF	TGTGCCAGCAGCCCCCTCCGAGCGGGGGGGCTTGGCGGGGAGCTGTTTTTT	TRBJ2-2	TRBD2	TRBV7-2	-
CASREQGGTQGEAFF	TGCGCCAGCAGAGAACAGGGTGGGACTCAGGGTGAAGCTTTCTTT	TRBJ1-1	-	TRBV5-1	-
CASSPGTGTPALVYGYTF	TGCGCCAGCAGCCCGGGGACAGGGACACCGGCGCTTGTCTATGGCTACACCTTC	TRBJ1-2	TRBD1	TRBV5-1	many
CASSQRFSYTGLYTIYF	TGTGCCAGCAGCCAACGTTTTTCATATACAGGGTTGTACACCATATATTTT	TRBJ1-3	-	TRBV3-1	-
CASSLAAAHPNTEAFF	TGCGCCAGCAGCCTGGCGGCAGCCCACCCGAACACTGAAGCTTTCTTT	TRBJ1-1	-	TRBV5-1	-
CASSLGASYNSPLHF	TGCGCCAGCAGCTTGGGGGCGTCTTACAATTCACCCCTCCACTTT	TRBJ1-6	-	TRBV5-1	medium-sized
CASSFGFSQPQHF	TGTGCCAGCAGCTTTGGGTTCTCCCAGCCCCAGCATTTT	TRBJ1-5	-	TRBV7-2	-
CASSFAGDAEAFF	TGTGCCAGCAGTTTTGCAGGGGACGCTGAAGCTTTCTTT	TRBJ1-1	-	TRBV12-3/TRBV12-4	few
CASSQIGGEQFF	TGCGCCAGCAGCCAAATAGGGGGAGAGCAGTTCTTC	TRBJ2-1	-	TRBV4-3	few
CASMRGPGELFF	TGTGCCAGCATGCGGGGGCCCGGGGAGCTGTTTTTT	TRBJ2-2	-	TRBV2	few
CASSPETGELFF	TGCGCCAGCAGCCCCGAAACCGGGGAGCTGTTTTTT	TRBJ2-2	-	TRBV5-1	-
CSAGPGPLYNEQFF	TGCAGTGCTGGGCCAGGGCCCCTTTACAATGAGCAGTTCTTC	TRBJ2-1	-	TRBV20-1	few
CASSYSAAGGRETQYF	TGTGCCAGCAGTTACTCTGCCGCGGGGGGGCGAGAGACCCAGTACTTC	TRBJ2-5	TRBD2	TRBV6-5	few
CSAPRGGNYGYTF	TGCAGTGCCCCGAGGGGGGGTAACTATGGCTACACCTTC	TRBJ1-2	-	TRBV20-1	few
CASSLGQFSGNTIYF	TGTGCCAGCTCACTAGGACAGTTCTCTGGAAACACCATATATTTT	TRBJ1-3	-	TRBV6-5	few
CASSPLGAEQFF	TGTGCCAGCAGCCCGCTGGGGGCTGAGCAGTTCTTC	TRBJ2-1	-	TRBV7-9	-
CASSIRPQGSINTEAFF	TGTGCCAGCAGTATCCGACCACAGGGGTCTATTAACACTGAAGCTTTCTTT	TRBJ1-1	TRBD1	TRBV6-2/TRBV6-3	many
CSVKGLAGITDTQYF	TGCAGCGTGAAGGGACTAGCGGGAATCACAGATACGCAGTATTTT	TRBJ2-3	TRBD2	TRBV29-1	-
CSANRDRVREQYF	TGCAGTGCTAACCGGGACAGGGTAAGGGAGCAGTACTTC	TRBJ2-7	TRBD1	TRBV20-1	-
CASSLGAGENTGELFF	TGTGCCAGCAGTTTAGGTGCGGGGGAAAACACCGGGGAGCTGTTTTTT	TRBJ2-2	TRBD2	TRBV5-5	many
CASSLAEGAYNEQFF	TGTGCCAGCAGCTTAGCGGAAGGAGCCTACAATGAGCAGTTCTTC	TRBJ2-1	-	TRBV7-9	-
CASSMGGAQETQYF	TGTGCCAGCAGTATGGGCGGGGCCCAAGAGACCCAGTACTTC	TRBJ2-5	-	TRBV11-3	-
CASSLAPTGGREKLFF	TGCGCCAGCAGCTTGGCCCCGACAGGGGGGAGAGAAAAACTGTTTTTT	TRBJ1-4	TRBD1	TRBV5-1	-
CASSPKTRIQETQYF	TGTGCCAGCAGCCCTAAGACCCGGATTCAAGAGACCCAGTACTTC	TRBJ2-5	-	TRBV7-9	many
CASTLQGPARGETQYF	TGCGCCAGCACTCTCCAGGGTCCAGCCCGAGGGGAGACCCAGTACTTC	TRBJ2-5	-	TRBV5-1	many
CASSMMFGGGPKETQYF	TGTGCCAGTAGTATGATGTTTGGGGGGGGCCCGAAAGAGACCCAGTACTTC	TRBJ2-5	-	TRBV19	-
CASSPGQGTGFYNEQFF	TGCGCCAGCAGCCCGGGACAGGGGACGGGATTCTACAATGAGCAGTTCTTC	TRBJ2-1	TRBD1	TRBV4-1	-
CASSPPAGSTDTQYF	TGTGCCAGCTCCCCTCCGGCGGGGAGCACAGATACGCAGTATTTT	TRBJ2-3	-	TRBV7-9	few
CASSGGTGPYEQYF	TGTGCCAGCAGTGGAGGGACAGGTCCCTACGAGCAGTACTTC	TRBJ2-7	TRBD1	TRBV6-2/TRBV6-3	-
CASSMWGGAVNEQFF	TGTGCCAGCAGCATGTGGGGGGGGGCCGTCAATGAGCAGTTCTTC	TRBJ2-1	-	TRBV7-2	-
CASSVSRQPQHF	TGTGCCAGTTCGGTGTCACGTCAGCCCCAGCATTTT	TRBJ1-5	-	TRBV19	-
CASSSGSGANDYTF	TGCGCCAGCAGCTCTGGATCAGGGGCGAATGACTACACCTTC	TRBJ1-2	-	TRBV5-1	few
CASSQERPTGELFF	TGCGCCAGCAGCCAAGAACGACCCACCGGGGAGCTGTTTTTT	TRBJ2-2	-	TRBV4-1	-
CASSPLSSDTEAFF	TGTGCCAGCTCACCACTCAGCTCGGACACTGAAGCTTTCTTT	TRBJ1-1	-	TRBV18	-
CASSLGTAYNEQFF	TGTGCCAGCAGTCTCGGGACAGCGTACAATGAGCAGTTCTTC	TRBJ2-1	TRBD1	TRBV27	-
CASSFTGYGYTF	TGTGCCAGCAGCTTCACCGGGTATGGCTACACCTTC	TRBJ1-2	-	TRBV5-6	-
CASRRERDSYEQYF	TGTGCCAGCAGGAGGGAACGGGACTCCTACGAGCAGTACTTC	TRBJ2-7	-	TRBV6-5	-
CASSLGSALGEQAFF	TGTGCCAGCAGCTTAGGGTCGGCCCTGGGAGAGCAAGCTTTCTTT	TRBJ1-1	-	TRBV7-9	few
CSAILGDPYEQYF	TGCAGTGCTATCCTAGGGGACCCTTACGAGCAGTACTTC	TRBJ2-7	-	TRBV20-1	few
CASASSADTEAFF	TGCGCCAGCGCCTCTTCCGCAGACACTGAAGCTTTCTTT	TRBJ1-1	-	TRBV5-1	-
CASIEGGNSGANVLTF	TGTGCCAGCATCGAGGGGGGTAACTCTGGGGCCAACGTCCTGACTTTC	TRBJ2-6	-	TRBV7-9	-
CASSQSGYNEQFF	TGTGCCAGCAGCCAGTCAGGCTACAATGAGCAGTTCTTC	TRBJ2-1	-	TRBV3-1	-
CASSYGSAVNTDTQYF	TGTGCCAGCAGCTACGGTTCCGCCGTAAACACAGATACGCAGTATTTT	TRBJ2-3	-	TRBV7-2	-
CASSPGQGGVDTQYF	TGTGCCAGCAGCCCGGGACAGGGAGGAGTAGATACGCAGTATTTT	TRBJ2-3	TRBD1	TRBV6-6	few
CASSPSYSSYEQYF	TGTGCCAGCAGCCCTTCCTATAGCTCCTACGAGCAGTACTTC	TRBJ2-7	-	TRBV3-1	many
CASSLDQARDIQYF	TGCGCCAGCAGCTTGGATCAGGCCCGGGACATTCAGTACTTC	TRBJ2-4	-	TRBV5-1	few
CASSLAATRANYGYTF	TGTGCCAGCAGCTTAGCAGCGACTCGAGCTAACTATGGCTACACCTTC	TRBJ1-2	-	TRBV7-2	few
CASSQASTGNTEAFF	TGTGCCAGCAGCCAAGCCTCGACAGGAAACACTGAAGCTTTCTTT	TRBJ1-1	-	TRBV14	-
CASRVRFGSYEQYF	TGCGCCAGTCGTGTTCGATTTGGGTCCTACGAGCAGTACTTC	TRBJ2-7	-	TRBV5-1	many
CASSLGSGGLNTGELFF	TGTGCCAGCAGCTTAGGTTCAGGGGGCCTGAACACCGGGGAGCTGTTTTTT	TRBJ2-2	TRBD1	TRBV11-2	-
CASRRTGGLGTEAFF	TGCGCCAGCAGGCGGACAGGGGGTCTGGGAACTGAAGCTTTCTTT	TRBJ1-1	TRBD1	TRBV5-1	-
CASSVLGDNEQFF	TGTGCCAGCAGTGTGTTAGGAGACAATGAGCAGTTCTTC	TRBJ2-1	-	TRBV2	-
CASSPLAGDDTQYF	TGCGCCAGCAGTCCACTAGCGGGGGATGATACGCAGTATTTT	TRBJ2-3	TRBD2	TRBV5-1	-
CASSWDSQPQHF	TGTGCCAGCAGCTGGGACAGCCAGCCCCAGCATTTT	TRBJ1-5	TRBD1	TRBV7-9	-
CASSEYGGMMAFF	TGCGCCAGCAGTGAGTATGGGGGGATGATGGCTTTCTTT	TRBJ1-1	-	TRBV10-2	-